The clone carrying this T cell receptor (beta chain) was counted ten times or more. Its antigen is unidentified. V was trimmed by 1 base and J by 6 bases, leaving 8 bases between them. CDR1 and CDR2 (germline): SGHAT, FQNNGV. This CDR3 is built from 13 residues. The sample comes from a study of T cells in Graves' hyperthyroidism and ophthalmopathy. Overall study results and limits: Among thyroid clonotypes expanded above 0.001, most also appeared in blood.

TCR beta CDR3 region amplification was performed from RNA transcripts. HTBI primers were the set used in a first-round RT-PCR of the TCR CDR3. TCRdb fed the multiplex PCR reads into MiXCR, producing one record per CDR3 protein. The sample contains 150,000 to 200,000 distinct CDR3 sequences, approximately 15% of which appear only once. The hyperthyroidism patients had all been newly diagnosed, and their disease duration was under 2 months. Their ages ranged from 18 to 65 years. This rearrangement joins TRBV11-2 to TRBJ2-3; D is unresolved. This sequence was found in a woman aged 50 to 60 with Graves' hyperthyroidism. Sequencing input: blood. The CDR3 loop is CASSLVYVDTQYF. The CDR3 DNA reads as TGTGCCAGCAGCTTAGTATACGTGGATACGCAGTATTTT.